The 10 T cell receptor beta chains below come from one sample, sequenced in a study of blood T cell repertoires in COVID-19. Data came from immunoSEQ multiplex PCR; TCRdb stores just in-frame clones and leaves some out. The sample holds 450,000 or so clones; approximately 89% are singletons and the top ten take roughly 1.4%. Sequenced: peripheral blood. The receptors originated from a woman aged 40 to 50 with COVID-19, enrolled during active disease.

This chain links TRBV9 with TRBJ2-1, with a possible D match to TRBD2 (6 bases). Trimming left V 4 bases short and J 6 bases short, with 14 bases between. Looked up from germline, CDR1 is SGDLS and CDR2 is YYNGEE. The CDR3 length is 14 residues. The CDR3 protein is CASSPHPGVNEQFF. CDR3 in DNA: TGTGCCAGCAGCCCCCACCCGGGGGTCAATGAGCAGTTCTTC.

The table lists this clone with a count of one. V gene TRBV7-8 combines with J gene TRBJ1-5, with D possibly being TRBD1 (5 bases). Germline V gives CDR1 SGHVS, CDR2 FQNEAQ. V lost 2 bases to trimming and J lost 7 bases, with 15 bases between them. The CDR3 runs to 15 residues. The CDR3 sequence is CASSLTPGPGQPQHF. The CDR3 nucleotides read TGTGCCAGCAGCTTAACCCCAGGGCCCGGCCAGCCCCAGCATTTT.

The CDR3: CASSLQGVGQPQHF. The CDR3 DNA sequence: TGTGCCAGCTCTCTACAGGGTGTAGGTCAGCCCCAGCATTTT. The rearrangement joins TRBV18 to TRBJ1-5; tentatively, D is TRBD1 (6 bases). Looked up from germline, CDR1 is KGHSH and CDR2 is LQKENI. This CDR3 has 14 residues. Trimming took off 6 bases at V and 6 bases at J, with 15 bases between the two ends. The entire variable domain, with the rest obtained from reference TRBV18 and TRBJ1-5, is as follows: NAGVMQNPRHLVRRRGQEARLRCSPMKGHSHVYWYRQLPEEGLKFMVYLQKENIIDESGMPKERFSAEFPKEGPSILRIQQVVRGDSAAYFCASSLQGVGQPQHFGDGTRLSIL.

This clone was observed once. This chain links TRBV7-9 with TRBJ1-4; maybe TRBD1 (5 bases). The CDR3 length is 15 residues. Germline V lookup: CDR1 SEHNR, CDR2 FQNEAQ (reference sequence). The germline V and J ends were trimmed by 5 bases and 7 bases, with 17 bases remaining between them. CDR3 in amino acids: CASSDIGGKGEKLFF. Written as DNA, the CDR3 is TGTGCCAGCAGCGATATCGGGGGAAAAGGTGAAAAACTGTTTTTT.

This chain's CDR3 is CASSYRFKNTEAFF. The CDR3 DNA is TGTGCCAGCAGTTATCGGTTTAAGAACACTGAAGCTTTCTTT. The chain is built from TRBV6-6 and TRBJ1-1; D is uncertain. The CDR3 sequence is 14 residues long. The germline V and J ends were trimmed by 3 bases and 1 base, with 9 bases remaining between them. Germline CDR1 and CDR2: MNHNY and SVGAGI (reference sequence).

CDR3 sequence (DNA): TGCGCCAGCGCCACCGAGGGACAGGGGATAACTGAAGCTTTCTTT. Its translation: CASATEGQGITEAFF. V usage is TRBV5-1 and J usage is TRBJ1-1; the match to TRBD1 covers 10 bases. V lost 7 bases to trimming and J lost 5 bases; unmatched junction nucleotides: 11. The CDR3 covers 15 residues. Germline values: CDR1 SGHRS, CDR2 YFSETQ. The full variable domain, with the rest looked up from reference TRBV5-1 and TRBJ1-1, is KAGVTQTPRYLIKTRGQQVTLSCSPISGHRSVSWYQQTPGQGLQFLFEYFSETQRNKGNFPGRFSGRQFSNSRSEMNVSTLELGDSALYLCASATEGQGITEAFFGQGTRLTVV.

The V gene is TRBV27, the J gene TRBJ1-4; perhaps TRBD1 as D (6 bases). The germline CDR1 and CDR2 sequences are MNHEY and SMNVEV (reference sequence). Deletions cut 5 bases from V and 4 bases from J, with 14 bases between. The CDR3 covers 15 residues. CDR3 sequence reads: CASSSDRMFNEKLFF. The CDR3 bases are TGTGCCAGCAGTAGTGACAGGATGTTTAATGAAAAACTGTTTTTT.

This chain connects TRBV2 to TRBJ2-3; TRBD2 agrees at 8 bases. Germline V lookup: CDR1 SNHLY, CDR2 FYNNEI. Losses at the gene ends were 5 bases for V and 0 bases for J; bases not matched to a gene: 4. There are 15 residues in the CDR3. The CDR3 DNA follows: TGTGCCAGCAGTCTTAGCGGGGCTAGCACAGATACGCAGTATTTT. Protein product: CASSLSGASTDTQYF.

The chain joins TRBV4-3 to TRBJ1-2; possible D gene TRBD1, 5 bases. This CDR3 is built from 18 residues. Deletions cut 0 bases from V and 5 bases from J, with 22 bases between. The germline gives CDR1 LGHNA, CDR2 YSLEER. CDR3 sequence: CASSQESRQLLGTYGYTF. In DNA, the CDR3 is TGCGCCAGCAGCCAAGAGTCCCGACAGCTACTAGGGACTTATGGCTACACCTTC.

Only one count was recorded for this clone. The chain employs TRBV27 and TRBJ1-5; no definite D call. CDR1 MNHEY and CDR2 SMNVEV come from the germline V gene (reference sequence). V lost 0 bases, J lost 9 bases, and 9 bases lay in between. CDR3 length equals 13 residues. CDR3 amino acids: CASSLSERLPQHF. CDR3 sequence (DNA): TGTGCCAGCAGTTTATCGGAGAGGTTGCCCCAGCATTTT.